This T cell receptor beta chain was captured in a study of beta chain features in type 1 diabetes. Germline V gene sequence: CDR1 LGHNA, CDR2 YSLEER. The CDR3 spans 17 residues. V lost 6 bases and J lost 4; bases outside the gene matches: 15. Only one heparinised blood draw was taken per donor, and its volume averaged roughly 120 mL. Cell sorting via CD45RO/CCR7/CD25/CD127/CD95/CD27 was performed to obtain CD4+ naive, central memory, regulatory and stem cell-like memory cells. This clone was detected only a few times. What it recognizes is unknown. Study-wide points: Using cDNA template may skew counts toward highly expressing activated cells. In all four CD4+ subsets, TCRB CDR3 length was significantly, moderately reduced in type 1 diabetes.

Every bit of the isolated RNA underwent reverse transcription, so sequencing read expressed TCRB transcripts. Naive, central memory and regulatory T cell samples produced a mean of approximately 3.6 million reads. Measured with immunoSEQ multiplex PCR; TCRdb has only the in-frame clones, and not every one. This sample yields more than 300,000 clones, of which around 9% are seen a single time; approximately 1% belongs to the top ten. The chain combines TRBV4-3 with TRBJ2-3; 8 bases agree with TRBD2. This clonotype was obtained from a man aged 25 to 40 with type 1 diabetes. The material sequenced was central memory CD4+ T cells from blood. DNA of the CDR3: TGCGCCAGCAGTCGAAGCCCGGGGGGGCCGTTAGCAGATACGCAGTATTTT. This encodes CASSRSPGGPLADTQYF.